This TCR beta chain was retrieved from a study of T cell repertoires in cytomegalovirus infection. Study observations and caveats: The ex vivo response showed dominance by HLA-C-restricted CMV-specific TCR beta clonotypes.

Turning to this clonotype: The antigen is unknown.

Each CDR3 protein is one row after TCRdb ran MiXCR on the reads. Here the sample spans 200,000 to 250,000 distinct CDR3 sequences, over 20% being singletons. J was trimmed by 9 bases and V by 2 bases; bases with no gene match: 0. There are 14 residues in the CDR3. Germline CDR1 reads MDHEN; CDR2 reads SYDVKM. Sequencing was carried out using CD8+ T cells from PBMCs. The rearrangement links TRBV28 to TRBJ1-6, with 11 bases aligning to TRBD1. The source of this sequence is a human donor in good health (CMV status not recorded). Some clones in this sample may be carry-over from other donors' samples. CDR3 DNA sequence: TGTGCCAGCAGTTTAGGGACAGGGGGTTCACCCCTCCACTTT. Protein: CASSLGTGGSPLHF.